Sequencing of this T cell receptor beta chain was carried out in a study of blood T cell repertoires in COVID-19. Study overall: Both acute and convalescent COVID-19 samples were obtained from the United States, Italy and Spain. PBMCs, B-cell-depleted T cells, or T cells provided the cDNA or gDNA that made up the material.

Original handling: The assay estimated nucleated cells by amplifying reference gene primers. TCRdb's copy holds only in-frame clones and misses some; the assay was immunoSEQ multiplex PCR. Clone size and the V and J calls come from that table; the DNA yielded D and trimming. The table records 300,000 to 350,000 clones, approximately 86% of them present only once. Seattle patient enrollment occurred during active infection, with longitudinal follow-up thereafter. The germline gives CDR1 SQVTM, CDR2 ANQGSEA. The V gene lost 5 bases and the J gene lost 8 bases, with 13 bases spanning the gap. The CDR3 has 13 amino acids.

The material sequenced was peripheral blood. This sequence originates from a man aged 25 to 40 with COVID-19, enrolled during active disease. The chain uses TRBV29-1 and TRBJ1-6; D ambiguous. The CDR3: CSVRSQIDSPLHF. DNA of the CDR3: TGCAGCGTTCGAAGTCAGATCGATTCACCCCTCCACTTT.